The 21 T cell receptor beta chains below were found in one sample sequenced in a study of cytomegalovirus exposure and HLA in healthy donors. Primers: 60 Vbeta forward and 13 Jbeta reverse. Clones were read by immunoSEQ multiplex PCR, and TCRdb kept only the in-frame ones, dropping some. The repertoire has 100,000 to 150,000 clones, approximately 80% of them found once; the top ten carry about 0.7%. The sequencing sample was made of PBMCs. These TCRs come from a man aged 18 to 30 in good health and CMV-seronegative.

The V gene is TRBV5-5, the J gene TRBJ2-5, with 9 bases lining up with TRBD1. Germline CDR1 and CDR2: SGHKS and YYEKEE (reference sequence). The CDR3 has 15 amino acids. Trimming took 4 bases from V and 5 from J; bases not matched to a gene: 9. The CDR3 DNA reads TGTGCCAGCAGCCCGCCGACAGGGGGGGCGGAGACCCAGTACTTC. This sequence encodes CASSPPTGGAETQYF. Filled out from reference TRBV5-5 and TRBJ2-5, the complete variable domain reads DAGVTQSPTHLIKTRGQQVTLRCSPISGHKSVSWYQQVLGQGPQFIFQYYEKEERGRGNFPDRFSARQFPNYSSELNVNALLLGDSALYLCASSPPTGGAETQYFGPGTRLLVL.

The rearrangement joins TRBV29-1 to TRBJ1-2; no firm D call. Germline-derived CDR1 and CDR2 are SQVTM and ANQGSEA. This CDR3 has 12 amino acids. The V end lost 4 bases, the J end lost 4 bases, and 10 bases lay between the germline ends. The CDR3 region has the DNA TGCAGCGTTGGCGTTGGAGGCTATGGCTACACCTTC. It translates to CSVGVGGYGYTF. Filled out from reference TRBV29-1 and TRBJ1-2, the complete variable domain reads SAVISQKPSRDICQRGTSLTIQCQVDSQVTMMFWYRQQPGQSLTLIATANQGSEATYESGFVIDKFPISRPNLTFSTLTVSNMSPEDSSIYLCSVGVGGYGYTFGSGTRLTVV.

The chain recombines TRBV7-9 with TRBJ1-4, with no clear D. CDR3 size: 15 residues. Germline V CDR1 and CDR2: SEHNR, FQNEAQ (reference sequence). V dropped 5 bases and J dropped 8 bases, with 18 bases sitting between them. The CDR3 loop reads CASSTRARGGEKLFF. CDR3 in DNA: TGTGCCAGCAGCACACGGGCCCGCGGCGGGGAAAAACTGTTTTTT.

The CDR3 DNA reads as TGTGCCAGCAGTCATCCCGTAGCGGGCGCCTACGAGCAGTACTTC. As protein: CASSHPVAGAYEQYF. The chain couples TRBV14 to TRBJ2-7; 7 nucleotides line up with TRBD2. The CDR3 has 15 amino acids. Germline CDR1 SGHDN, CDR2 FVKESK. Trimming cost V 6 bases and J 2 bases; bases outside gene matches: 10.

This clone appeared once. The chain couples TRBV7-2 to TRBJ2-7; D is ambiguous. The CDR3 covers 15 residues. V shed 2 bases and J shed 0 bases, with 11 bases lying between them. CDR1 and CDR2 (germline): SGHTA, FQGNSA. The CDR3 nucleotides read TGTGCCAGCAGCTTAATGTCGCGGATCTCCTACGAGCAGTACTTC. The encoded protein is CASSLMSRISYEQYF.

This clone was seen once. The CDR3 is CASNPGGTEAFF. The CDR3 nucleotides read TGTGCCAGCAACCCCGGGGGTACTGAAGCTTTCTTT. The J gene is TRBJ1-1, the V gene TRBV28; tentative D call: TRBD1 (5 bases). Germline assignment: CDR1 MDHEN and CDR2 SYDVKM. The CDR3 totals 12 residues. Trimming shortened V by 7 bases and J by 5 bases, and 11 bases separated the two germline ends.

The chain carries TRBV29-1 and TRBJ2-1, with 13 bases fitting TRBD2. Trimming at V came to 4 bases and at J to 4 bases, leaving 7 bases not matched to a gene. Germline CDR1 reads SQVTM; CDR2 reads ANQGSEA. The CDR3 extends over 16 amino acids. The CDR3 nucleotides are TGCAGCGTTGGGGGGACTAGCGGGGTCAAGTACAATGAGCAGTTCTTC. Amino acids: CSVGGTSGVKYNEQFF.

This clone was seen a few times. The chain couples TRBV27 to TRBJ1-5; D unclear. Germline V CDR1 and CDR2: MNHEY, SMNVEV (reference sequence). The length of the CDR3 is 12 residues. Trimming pared 3 bases from V and 6 bases from J, leaving 6 bases between. In DNA form, the CDR3 reads TGTGCCAGCAGTTTTCGGTCTCAGCCCCAGCATTTT. Encoded protein: CASSFRSQPQHF.

J is TRBJ1-3 and V is TRBV18; D may be TRBD1 (6 bases). This CDR3 is built from 16 residues. The V end lost 6 bases, the J end lost 1 base, and 16 bases lay between the germline ends. Germline V gene sequence: CDR1 KGHSH, CDR2 LQKENI. The CDR3 loop is CASSASGAPSGNTIYF. CDR3 coding DNA: TGTGCCAGCTCCGCCTCAGGGGCACCTTCTGGAAACACCATATATTTT.

The V and J genes are TRBV14 and TRBJ1-2; D unclear. CDR1 is SGHDN, CDR2 FVKESK, per germline. This CDR3 has 13 amino acids. Trimming removed 0 bases from V and 4 bases from J, with 6 bases in between. CDR3 sequence reads: CASSQDTVYGYTF. The DNA for the CDR3 is TGTGCCAGCAGCCAAGACACAGTCTATGGCTACACCTTC.

The rearrangement joins TRBV6-5 to TRBJ2-5, with D unresolved. Germline assignment: CDR1 MNHEY and CDR2 SVGAGI. The germline V and J ends were trimmed by 3 bases and 1 base, with 12 bases remaining between them. The CDR3 consists of 15 residues. The CDR3 DNA reads TGTGCCAGCAGTTATACGTCTGCGGCCCAAGAGACCCAGTACTTC. It encodes CASSYTSAAQETQYF.

This sequence joins TRBV30 and TRBJ1-5, with unresolved D. Trimming cost V 2 bases and J 13 bases, with 12 bases left between them. The CDR3 runs to 11 residues. Germline V lookup: CDR1 GTSNPN, CDR2 SVGIG (reference sequence). CDR3 in DNA: TGTGCCTGGAGTAGTGGGCCGGTACAGCATTTT. Amino acids: CAWSSGPVQHF.

The chain carries TRBV7-2 and TRBJ2-7; 7 nucleotides match TRBD2. V was clipped by 4 bases and J by 3 bases; unmatched bases: 6. Germline assignment: CDR1 SGHTA and CDR2 FQGNSA. The CDR3 covers 14 residues. In nucleotides, the CDR3 is TGTGCCAGCAGCTCCGGGACGGGGGGCTACGAGCAGTACTTC. Translating gives CASSSGTGGYEQYF.

The CDR3 DNA follows: TGTGCCAGCAGGCTCCGGGGATCTGGAAACACCATATATTTT. This codes for CASRLRGSGNTIYF. The rearrangement uses TRBV7-2 and TRBJ1-3; no reliable D call. V lost 6 bases and J lost 1, with 10 bases in between. This CDR3 spans 14 amino acids. The germline V gene has CDR1 SGHTA and CDR2 FQGNSA.

This chain joins TRBV11-3 and TRBJ1-3, with 9 nucleotides matching TRBD1. The CDR3 spans 15 residues. Trimming cost V 6 bases and J 4 bases; bases outside gene matches: 7. Germline-derived CDR1 and CDR2 are SGHNT and YENEEA. CDR3 DNA: TGTGCCAGCAGTCCGGGACAGGGTCCCGGAAACACCATATATTTT. It specifies CASSPGQGPGNTIYF.

The chain links TRBV19 to TRBJ2-7; 7 bases line up with TRBD2. Unmatched junction bases numbered 6, after V lost 3 bases and J lost 4 bases. The germline CDR1 and CDR2 sequences are LNHDA and SQIVND (reference sequence). CDR3 length equals 14 residues. This CDR3 is CASSILAGTYEQYF. The CDR3 nucleotides read TGTGCCAGTAGTATTTTAGCGGGCACATACGAGCAGTACTTC.

V usage is TRBV29-1 and J usage is TRBJ1-2; D unresolved. Germline values: CDR1 SQVTM, CDR2 ANQGSEA. Trimming cost V 3 bases and J 1 base, with 9 bases left between them. The CDR3 totals 13 residues. The CDR3 DNA is TGCAGCGTTGATAACGGGATTAACTATGGCTACACCTTC. Protein sequence: CSVDNGINYGYTF.

The CDR3 nucleotides read TGCGCCAGCAGTGAGTCGGGCGGGGGGGCCGTGACAGATACGCAGTATTTT. This translates into CASSESGGGAVTDTQYF. The chain combines TRBV10-2 with TRBJ2-3; TRBD2 agrees at 9 bases. The junction had 7 bases not matched to a gene; V was cut back by 0 bases and J by 3 bases. Germline-derived CDR1 and CDR2 are WSHSY and SAAADI. This CDR3 region has 17 residues.

This chain connects TRBV4-1 to TRBJ1-1, with 7 bases aligning to TRBD1. J gave up 6 bases and V 3 bases, and 4 bases lay outside the gene matches. The V gene's germline CDR1 is MGHRA and CDR2 YSYEKL. This CDR3 spans 13 amino acids. The DNA for the CDR3 is TGCGCCAGCAGCCAGGAGGGGGCGGCTGAAGCTTTCTTT. Translation gives CASSQEGAAEAFF.

The V call is TRBV4-1, the J call TRBJ2-3; 14 nucleotides align to TRBD2. Germline lookup yields CDR1 MGHRA and CDR2 YSYEKL. After removal of 1 base from V and 4 bases from J, the junction contained 1 base not matched to a gene. This CDR3 is 16 amino acids long. The DNA for the CDR3 is TGCGCCAGCAGCCAAGTGGGACTAGCGGGGGCAGATACGCAGTATTTT. Its protein product is CASSQVGLAGADTQYF.

V and J are TRBV6-6 and TRBJ1-1; the D gene is possibly TRBD1 (6 bases). Per the germline V gene, CDR1 is MNHNY and CDR2 is SVGAGI (reference sequence). The CDR3 is 15 amino acids. V lost 4 bases and J lost 2, with 14 bases in between. CDR3 DNA: TGTGCCAGCAGTTTCCAAGGACAGACCAACACTGAAGCTTTCTTT. Translated: CASSFQGQTNTEAFF.